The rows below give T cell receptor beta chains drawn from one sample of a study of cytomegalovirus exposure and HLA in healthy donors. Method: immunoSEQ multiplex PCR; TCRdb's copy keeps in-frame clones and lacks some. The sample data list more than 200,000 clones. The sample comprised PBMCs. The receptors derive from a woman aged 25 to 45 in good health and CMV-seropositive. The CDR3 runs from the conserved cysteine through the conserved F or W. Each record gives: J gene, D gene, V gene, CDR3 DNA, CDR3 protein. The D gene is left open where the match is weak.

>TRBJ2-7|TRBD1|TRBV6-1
TGTGCCAGCAGTGACAGGGGGTCCTCCTACGAGCAGTACTTC
CASSDRGSSYEQYF
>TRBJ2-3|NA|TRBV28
TGTGCCAGCACCCAGGGGCCAGGAGAAGGTGATACGCAGTATTTT
CASTQGPGEGDTQYF
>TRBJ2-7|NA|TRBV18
TGTGCCAGCTCACGCCACATGGAGGACGAGCAGTACTTC
CASSRHMEDEQYF
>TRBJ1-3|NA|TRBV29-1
TGCAGCGTTGAAGACAAGGAGAGGCCTGGAAACACCATATATTTT
CSVEDKERPGNTIYF
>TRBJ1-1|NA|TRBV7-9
TGTGCCAGCAGCTTTCTAACTGGAGCTTTCTTT
CASSFLTGAFF
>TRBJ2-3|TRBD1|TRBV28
TGTGCCAGCAGTTTATTACGGGACAGGAACACAGATACGCAGTATTTT
CASSLLRDRNTDTQYF
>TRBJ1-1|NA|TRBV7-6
TGTGCCAGCAGCCTCCGGGATTCTGAAGCTTTCTTT
CASSLRDSEAFF
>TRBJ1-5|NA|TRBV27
TGTGCCAGCAGTTTATCCCAGGGGAATCAGCCCCAGCATTTT
CASSLSQGNQPQHF
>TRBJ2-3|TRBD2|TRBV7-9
TGTGCCAGCAGCTCCCAGGGAGCGGGGGACGGGGGAGATACGCAGTATTTT
CASSSQGAGDGGDTQYF
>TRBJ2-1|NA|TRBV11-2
TGTGCCAGCAGCTTAGGGCTAGCGAGCGAGCAGTTCTTC
CASSLGLASEQFF
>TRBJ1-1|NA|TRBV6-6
TGTGCCAGCAGTTCCGGGAACACTGAAGCTTTCTTT
CASSSGNTEAFF
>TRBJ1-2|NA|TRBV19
TGTGCCAGTAGTAAGAGTCAGACGGGATACGGCGGGGGCTATGGCTACACCTTC
CASSKSQTGYGGGYGYTF